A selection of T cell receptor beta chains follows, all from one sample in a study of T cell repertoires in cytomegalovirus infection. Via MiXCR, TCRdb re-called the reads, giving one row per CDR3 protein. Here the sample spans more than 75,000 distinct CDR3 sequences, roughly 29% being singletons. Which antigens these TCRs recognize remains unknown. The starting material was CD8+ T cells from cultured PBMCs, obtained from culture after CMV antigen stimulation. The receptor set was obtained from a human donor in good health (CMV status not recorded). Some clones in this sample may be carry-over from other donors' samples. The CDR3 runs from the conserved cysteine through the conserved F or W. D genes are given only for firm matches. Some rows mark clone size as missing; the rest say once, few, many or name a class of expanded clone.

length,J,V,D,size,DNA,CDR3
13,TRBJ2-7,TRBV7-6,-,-,TGTGCCAGCGGCTCGCGAACCTCCTACAAGCAGTACTTC,CASGSRTSYKQYF
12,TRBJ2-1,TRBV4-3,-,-,TGCGCCAGCAGCCAAGTCAACAATGAGCAGTTCTTC,CASSQVNNEQFF
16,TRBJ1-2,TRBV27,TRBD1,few,TGTGCCAGCAGTTTATATGGGGGGTGGGGACAGCATGGCTACACCTTC,CASSLYGGWGQHGYTF
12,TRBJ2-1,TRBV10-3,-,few,TGTGCCATCAAGCAGGGTGGGGATGAGCAGTTCTTC,CAIKQGGDEQFF
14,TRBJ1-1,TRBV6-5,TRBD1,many,TGTGCCAGCAGTTGGGGACAGGGACTCTCTGAAGCTTTCTTT,CASSWGQGLSEAFF
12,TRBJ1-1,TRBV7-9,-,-,TGTGCCAGCAGCCCGGGGACACCCGAAGCTTTCTTT,CASSPGTPEAFF
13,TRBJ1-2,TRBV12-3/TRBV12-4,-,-,TGTGCCAGCAGTTTAGGACCAGGTTATGGCTACACCTTC,CASSLGPGYGYTF
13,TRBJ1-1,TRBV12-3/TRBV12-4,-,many,TGTGCCAGCTCGCTTAGTATGAACACTGAAGCTTTCTTT,CASSLSMNTEAFF
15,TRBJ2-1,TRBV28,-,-,TGTGCCAGCAGCACGTCTGGGGGGCTCTACAATGAGCAGTTCTTC,CASSTSGGLYNEQFF
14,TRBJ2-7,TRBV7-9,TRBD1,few,TGTGCCAGCAGCTCCCCGGGACAGTCCTACGAGCAGTACTTC,CASSSPGQSYEQYF
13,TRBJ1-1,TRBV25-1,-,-,TGTGCCAGCACCAACCCTGGGAACACTGAAGCTTTCTTT,CASTNPGNTEAFF
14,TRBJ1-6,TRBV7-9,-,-,TGTGCCAGCAGCTCAAGCGGGGGCAATTCACCCCTCCACTTT,CASSSSGGNSPLHF
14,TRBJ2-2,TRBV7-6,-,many,TGTGCCAGCAGCCCAGGGGCTAGTCCCGGGGAGCTGTTTTTT,CASSPGASPGELFF
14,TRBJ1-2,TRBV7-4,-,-,TGTGCCAGCAGCCCCAGGGGTTTGGACTATGGCTACACCTTC,CASSPRGLDYGYTF
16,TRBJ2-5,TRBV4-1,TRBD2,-,TGCGCCAGCAGCCAGGGTAGCGGGGGGGCCCTCGAGACCCAGTACTTC,CASSQGSGGALETQYF
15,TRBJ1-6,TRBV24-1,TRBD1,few,TGTGCCACCAGTGCTTGGACAGGATTCCGATCACCCCTCCACTTT,CATSAWTGFRSPLHF
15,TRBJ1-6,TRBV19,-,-,TGTGCCAGTAGTATAGCCCACGGTTCGGATTCACCCCTCCACTTT,CASSIAHGSDSPLHF
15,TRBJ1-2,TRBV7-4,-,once,TGTGCCAGCAGCTTAGGCGGCGGCACTAACTATGGCTACACCTTC,CASSLGGGTNYGYTF
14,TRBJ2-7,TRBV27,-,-,TGTGCCAGCAGTTTTCTCGGGGGCGGCTACGAGCAGTACTTC,CASSFLGGGYEQYF
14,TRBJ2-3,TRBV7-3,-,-,TGTGCCAGCAGCTTGAAAGGGAGCACAGATACGCAGTATTTT,CASSLKGSTDTQYF
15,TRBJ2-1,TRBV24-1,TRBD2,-,TGTGCCACCAGTGACCCGGGACTAGCGGGCAATGAGCAGTTCTTC,CATSDPGLAGNEQFF
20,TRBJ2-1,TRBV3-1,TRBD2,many,TGTGCCAGCAGCCCACTATACTCCGGGACTAGCGGGGGTTTTTCCAATGAGCAGTTCTTC,CASSPLYSGTSGGFSNEQFF
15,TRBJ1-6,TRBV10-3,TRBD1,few,TGTGCCATCAGTGACCCTACAGGGGAGGTATTCACCCTCCACTTT,CAISDPTGEVFTLHF
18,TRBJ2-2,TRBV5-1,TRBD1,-,TGCGCCAGCAGCTTGGCTGACAGGGAATCAGCGAACACCGGGGAGCTGTTTTTT,CASSLADRESANTGELFF
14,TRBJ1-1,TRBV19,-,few,TGTGCCAGTAGTATGGTAGCAGGGCCCACTGAAGCTTTCTTT,CASSMVAGPTEAFF
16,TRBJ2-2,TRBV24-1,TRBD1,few,TGTGCCACCAGTGACCCAGGGGGCCCCGCCCCGGGGGAGCTGTTTTTT,CATSDPGGPAPGELFF
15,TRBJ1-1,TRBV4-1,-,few,TGCGCCAGCAGCCACTCGTTGGCAGGGATGACTGAAGCTTTCTTT,CASSHSLAGMTEAFF
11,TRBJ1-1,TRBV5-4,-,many,TGTGCCAGCAGGTCGGACACTGAAGCTTTCTTT,CASRSDTEAFF
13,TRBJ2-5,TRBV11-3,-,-,TGTGCCAGCAGCTTAGCCGAATGGGAGACCCAGTACTTC,CASSLAEWETQYF
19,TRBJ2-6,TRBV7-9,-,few,TGTGCCAGCAGCTTAGCCTGGGACACAACCCGCTCTGGGGCCAACGTCCTGACTTTC,CASSLAWDTTRSGANVLTF
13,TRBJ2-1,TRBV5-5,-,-,TGTGCCAGCAGCTTGTATCCTTGGGATGAGCAGTTCTTC,CASSLYPWDEQFF
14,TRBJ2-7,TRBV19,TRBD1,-,TGTGCCAGTAGTATCGACAGGGTTTCCTACGAGCAGTACTTC,CASSIDRVSYEQYF
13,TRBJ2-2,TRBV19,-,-,TGTGCCAGTAGCAATAGGGGGATCGGGGAGCTGTTTTTT,CASSNRGIGELFF
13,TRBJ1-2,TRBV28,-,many,TGTGCCAGCAGTTTTAGGATAACGCGGGGCTACACCTTC,CASSFRITRGYTF
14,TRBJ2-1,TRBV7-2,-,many,TGTGCCAGCAGCCAGGGTAAATCGCTCCCTGAGCAGTTCTTC,CASSQGKSLPEQFF
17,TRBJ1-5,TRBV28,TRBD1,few,TGTGCCAGCAGCAACGACCGGACAGGGACGAGCAATCAGCCCCAGCATTTT,CASSNDRTGTSNQPQHF